This T cell receptor beta chain is drawn from a study of blood T cell repertoires in COVID-19. Study information: Sites in the United States, Italy and Spain provided acute and convalescent COVID-19 samples. PBMCs, B-cell-depleted T cells, or T cells were the source of the cDNA or gDNA that made up the material.

Original methodology: Estimation of nucleated cell counts was performed using reference gene primer amplification. Only in-frame clones appear in the TCRdb table, and some are missing; sequencing was by immunoSEQ multiplex PCR. The V and J calls and clone size are taken from that table; D and trimming were inferred from the DNA. The data contain over 150,000 clones, 90% to 95% of them seen just once; the ten biggest clones take up 0.53%. Germline CDR1 is SGHTA and CDR2 is FQGNSA. Deletions cut 3 bases from V and 2 bases from J, with 8 bases between. The CDR3 is 13 amino acids. This sequence joins TRBV7-2 and TRBJ2-7; D call uncertain. Sequenced input: peripheral blood. This TCR was sampled from a man aged 45 to 65 with acute or convalescent COVID-19. CDR3 in DNA: TGTGCCAGCAGCTTGAGGCTAGCCTACGAGCAGTACTTC. It translates to CASSLRLAYEQYF.